This TCR beta chain was identified in a study of radiotherapy plus CTLA-4 blockade in lung cancer. For the study at large: Objective responses occurred in about a sixth of patients; around 31% had disease control. Points from the study as a whole: Some TCR clones had been derived from tumors. These clones expanded in peripheral blood after radiotherapy plus ipilimumab.

The method was immunoSEQ multiplex PCR; TCRdb's version includes in-frame clones alone and lacks a portion of them. Among some 90,000 clones listed, around 87% were seen once. In regard to this clone: The antigen remains undetermined.

Germline CDR1 reads SGHDT; CDR2 reads YYEEEE. CDR3 length: 15 amino acids. With 4 bases removed from V and 7 bases from J, the gap between germline ends came to 20 bases. The sequences come from peripheral blood, collected from a patient treated with radiotherapy plus ipilimumab. This receptor was obtained from a human donor with non-small cell lung cancer who had a partial response to radiotherapy plus ipilimumab. The chain couples TRBV5-6 to TRBJ1-2; D remains unclear. CDR3 coding DNA: TGTGCCAGCAGCCTTGGACCTCAAAGGGCGGGTGGCTACACCTTC. It codes for CASSLGPQRAGGYTF. Combining the CDR3 with reference TRBV5-6 and TRBJ1-2 gives the whole variable domain DAGVTQSPTHLIKTRGQQVTLRCSPKSGHDTVSWYQQALGQGPQFIFQYYEEEERQRGNFPDRFSGHQFPNYSSELNVNALLLGDSALYLCASSLGPQRAGGYTFGSGTRLTVV.